A single sample gave rise to the 19 T cell receptor beta chains below, sequenced in a study of post-analysis software for immune sequencing data (dated by TCRdb to about 2015). No antigens are known for them. The full study reports these points: Significantly higher frequencies in patients than in controls were found for about 5 TRBV segments, including TRBV5-6, TRBV5-1 and TRBV20-1.

Library method: PCR. Sequencing was performed on an Illumina HiSeq 2500. To reduce PCR and sequencing biases, unique molecular identifiers were built into the TCR beta cDNA libraries. The public reads were reanalyzed by TCRdb: fastp trimming at Q25, MiXCR alignment, in-frame beta chains only. Entries that share a CDR3 protein sequence are merged under the most common genes and DNA. The sample table shows about 200,000 distinct CDR3 sequences, and over 25% are seen once. Clones ranked in the top ten supply approximately 3.6% of the sample. The sequenced material came from blood. The source is a girl under 18 with multiple sclerosis.

The chain recombines TRBV28 with TRBJ2-7, with D maybe TRBD1 (5 bases). V was shortened by 3 bases and J by 0 bases, with 21 bases between the two germline ends. Germline loops: CDR1 MDHEN, CDR2 SYDVKM. The CDR3 length is 18 residues. CDR3 in DNA: TGTGCCAGCAGTTTGTTCCTTCCCCCCGGACAATACTCCTACGAGCAGTACTTC. Protein sequence: CASSLFLPPGQYSYEQYF. Combining the CDR3 with reference TRBV28 and TRBJ2-7 gives the whole variable domain DVKVTQSSRYLVKRTGEKVFLECVQDMDHENMFWYRQDPGLGLRLIYFSYDVKMKEKGDIPEGYSVSREKKERFSLILESASTNQTSMYLCASSLFLPPGQYSYEQYFGPGTRLTVT.

The V call is TRBV20-1, the J call TRBJ1-5, with D maybe TRBD1 (5 bases). Looked up from germline, CDR1 is DFQATT and CDR2 is SNEGSKA (reference sequence). The CDR3 runs to 16 residues. V was pared by 0 bases and J by 5 bases, with 17 bases between. CDR3: CSARDIRTLGHQPQHF. Written as DNA, the CDR3 is TGCAGTGCTAGAGATATTAGGACTCTGGGACATCAGCCCCAGCATTTT.

In its sample, this clonotype was seen a few times. This chain connects TRBV20-1 to TRBJ2-1; D is ambiguous. CDR1 DFQATT and CDR2 SNEGSKA come from the germline V gene (reference sequence). This CDR3 is built from 12 residues. V lost 4 bases and J 4 bases, leaving 8 bases between the germline ends. The CDR3 is CSATPIYNEQFF. The CDR3 DNA sequence: TGCAGTGCTACCCCGATATACAATGAGCAGTTCTTC.

V is TRBV3-1 and J is TRBJ1-2; maybe TRBD1 (5 bases). Germline V lookup: CDR1 LGHDT, CDR2 YNNKEL (reference sequence). The CDR3 runs 15 residues. Trimming stripped 1 base from V and 4 bases from J, with 13 bases between. CDR3 nucleotide sequence: TGTGCCAGCAGCCAAGGGAGGGGCCGCGGCTATGGCTACACCTTC. Residues: CASSQGRGRGYGYTF.

This clonotype was found many times. The chain recombines TRBV5-7 with TRBJ2-5; perhaps TRBD1 as D (5 bases). TRBV5-7 falls under the ORF class, with uncertain function. The ends were cut back, 0 bases at V and 3 bases at J, with 9 bases in the middle. This CDR3 comprises 14 residues. The DNA for the CDR3 is TGTGCCAGCAGCTTGGGTGTAGGGGAAGAGACCCAGTACTTC. As protein: CASSLGVGEETQYF.

Notes on this clonotype: It may be a read error: a sequence one base away is much more abundant. This chain links TRBV20-1 with TRBJ2-3; TRBD2 agrees at 8 bases. The CDR3 totals 12 residues. Germline CDR1 is DFQATT and CDR2 is SNEGSKA (reference sequence). V was pared by 7 bases and J by 13 bases, with 13 bases of the junction left unmatched. Here the CDR3 reads CSVAFGGRNKYF. CDR3 bases: TGCAGTGTTGCGTTCGGCGGGAGGAACAAGTATTTT.

Worth noting for this clonotype: A much larger clone differs from this one at a single base, so this may be a read error. J is TRBJ1-1 and V is TRBV12-3 or TRBV12-4; TRBD1 might be the D (6 bases). The CDR3 contains 14 residues. Trimming pared 5 bases from V and 7 bases from J, leaving 17 bases between. The CDR3 DNA follows: TGTGCCAGCAGTCTCGTACAGGGACGGATTGAAGCTTTCTTT. Amino acids: CASSLVQGRIEAFF.

Worth noting for this clonotype: The junction shows a germline mismatch at one end, possibly a read error. The J gene is TRBJ2-6, the V gene TRBV2, with TRBD1 identical over 7 bases. The CDR3 is 15 residues long. Germline-derived CDR1 and CDR2 are SNHLY and FYNNEI. The CDR3 region has the DNA TGTGCCTGCCTGCGACAGGGATCTGGGGCCAACGTCCGGACTTTC. It codes for CACLRQGSGANVRTF.

This clonotype came up a few times. The chain is built from TRBV18 and TRBJ1-1, with D perhaps matching TRBD1 (6 bases). The CDR3 has 13 amino acids. In germline, CDR1 is KGHSH, CDR2 LQKENI. Trimming stripped 6 bases from V and 2 bases from J, with 10 bases between. In nucleotides, the CDR3 is TGTGCCAGCTCCAGGACAGACAACACTGAAGCTTTCTTT. Protein sequence: CASSRTDNTEAFF.

This rearrangement joins TRBV20-1 to TRBJ2-5; unclear D gene. CDR1 and CDR2 (germline): DFQATT, SNEGSKA (reference sequence). The germline V and J ends were trimmed by 6 bases and 11 bases, with 25 bases remaining between them. CDR3 length: 14 amino acids. The CDR3 reads CSAEPLAAYNEQYF. In DNA, the CDR3 is TGCAGTGCGGAACCCCTCGCGGCCTACAATGAGCAGTACTTC.

J is TRBJ1-2 and V is TRBV7-2, with D uncertain. CDR1 is SGHTA and CDR2 is FQGNSA in the germline V gene. Trimming removed 4 bases at V and 6 bases at J, with 12 bases between. CDR3 length: 13 amino acids. The CDR3 loop is CASSSSYRDGYTF. The CDR3 DNA sequence: TGTGCCAGCAGCTCTTCCTACCGGGATGGCTACACCTTC. Complete variable domain (other parts from reference TRBV7-2 and TRBJ1-2): GAGVSQSPSNKVTEKGKDVELRCDPISGHTALYWYRQSLGQGLEFLIYFQGNSAPDKSGLPSDRFSAERTGGSVSTLTIQRTQQEDSAVYLCASSSSYRDGYTFGSGTRLTVV.

This clonotype has at least ten counts. The rearrangement uses TRBV7-2 and TRBJ2-7; D gene unclear. From germline, CDR1 is SGHTA and CDR2 FQGNSA. The CDR3 is 13 amino acids. The V end was cut by 7 bases, the J end by 2 bases, with 12 bases between. The CDR3 sequence: CASTPGIAYEQYF. The CDR3 DNA sequence: TGTGCCAGCACCCCAGGCATCGCCTACGAGCAGTACTTC.

The chain is built from TRBV7-9 and TRBJ1-1; 7 positions agree with TRBD1. The CDR3 covers 19 residues. Germline V gives CDR1 SEHNR, CDR2 FQNEAQ (reference sequence). The V segment lost 4 bases and the J segment 1 base; nucleotides outside the gene matches: 18. The chain's CDR3 is CASSSSPPRPGQRNTEAFF. CDR3 bases: TGTGCCAGCAGCTCGAGCCCACCCCGTCCGGGACAGCGGAACACTGAAGCTTTCTTT.

This clonotype counts as medium-sized (0.01 to 0.1%). The chain carries TRBV29-1 and TRBJ2-1; D is uncertain. CDR1 and CDR2 (germline): SQVTM, ANQGSEA. With 4 bases removed from V and 10 bases from J, the gap between germline ends came to 8 bases. This CDR3 region has 10 residues. The CDR3 sequence is CSVVTVEQFF. The DNA for the CDR3 is TGCAGCGTTGTGACGGTAGAGCAGTTCTTC.

The rearrangement links TRBV28 to TRBJ2-7, with a possible D match to TRBD2 (6 bases). The CDR3 consists of 16 residues. Per germline, CDR1 MDHEN and CDR2 SYDVKM. The ends were cut back, 3 bases at V and 1 base at J, with 16 bases in the middle. The CDR3 reads CASSLGWRDGSYEQYF. As DNA, the CDR3 is TGTGCCAGCAGTTTGGGCTGGCGGGACGGGTCCTACGAGCAGTACTTC.

This clonotype was seen at least ten times. The rearrangement links TRBV7-9 to TRBJ2-5; 12 nucleotides align to TRBD2. Germline-derived CDR1 and CDR2 are SEHNR and FQNEAQ (reference sequence). The CDR3 is 17 amino acids. V shed 5 bases, J shed 5 bases, and the junction held 12 bases outside the gene matches. This chain's CDR3 is CASSTWTSGTVGETQYF. The CDR3 coding sequence is TGTGCCAGCAGCACCTGGACTAGCGGGACAGTCGGGGAGACCCAGTACTTC.

This clonotype was observed at least ten times. This chain links TRBV10-3 with TRBJ1-2, with D possibly TRBD1 on 5 matching bases. The length of the CDR3 is 12 residues. CDR1 is ENHRY and CDR2 is SYGVKD in the germline V gene. Trimming shortened V by 1 base and J by 6 bases, and 6 bases separated the two germline ends. CDR3 protein: CAISELGHGYTF. CDR3 nucleotides: TGTGCCATCAGTGAGTTGGGGCATGGCTACACCTTC.

About this clonotype itself: One end of the junction does not line up with germline, which may come from a read error. The gene calls are TRBV27 and TRBJ2-4; D not certain. The DNA matches TRBJ2-7 better at its end, which makes the J call doubtful. Germline loops: CDR1 MNHEY, CDR2 SMNVEV (reference sequence). The CDR3 runs to 15 residues. The CDR3 region is CASRLVARKIYEQYF. In nucleotides, the CDR3 is TGTGCCAGCCGTTTAGTGGCTCGAAAGATTTACGAGCAGTACTTC.

CDR3 in DNA: TGCAGTGCTAGACCGACAGGGACCTATGGCTACACCTTC. This gives the protein CSARPTGTYGYTF. The chain joins TRBV20-1 to TRBJ1-2; TRBD1 matches at 7 bases. The V gene end was trimmed by 2 bases and the J gene end by 4 bases; junction bases not matched to a gene: 4. CDR3 length: 13 residues. Per germline, CDR1 DFQATT and CDR2 SNEGSKA (reference sequence).